This passage covers 14 T cell receptor beta chains from one sample sequenced in a study of control samples from healthy donors and cancer patients. Profiling relied on immunoSEQ multiplex PCR, and the TCRdb table lists in-frame clones only, not all of them. The sample has about 140,000 clones, about 90% seen once; the top ten hold 7.1%. What was sequenced was blood. These receptors were collected from a young man in good health.

The table lists this clone with a count of one. The rearrangement joins TRBV29-1 to TRBJ1-1, with unresolved D. The germline V and J ends were trimmed by 5 bases and 0 bases, with 13 bases remaining between them. Germline CDR1 and CDR2: SQVTM and ANQGSEA. The CDR3 loop spans 14 amino acids. The CDR3 DNA follows: TGCAGCGTTCCCCGGGGAGTCATGAACACTGAAGCTTTCTTT. Its translation: CSVPRGVMNTEAFF.

The chain couples TRBV5-1 to TRBJ1-1; the D is unclear. Germline V gene data show CDR1 as SGHRS and CDR2 as YFSETQ. Trimming pared 0 bases from V and 5 bases from J, leaving 14 bases between. The CDR3 consists of 15 residues. The CDR3 bases are TGCGCCAGCAGCTTGGGGAGGGTTTTGGGGACTGAAGCTTTCTTT. It yields the protein CASSLGRVLGTEAFF.

The chain combines TRBV7-3 with TRBJ2-2, with D perhaps TRBD1 or TRBD2 (5 bases each). The CDR3 covers 14 residues. From germline, CDR1 is SGHTA and CDR2 FQGTGA. V shed 1 base and J shed 5 bases, with 8 bases lying between them. The CDR3 DNA reads as TGTGCCAGCAGCTTAAGGTGGGGGACCGGGGAGCTGTTTTTT. Translating gives CASSLRWGTGELFF.

The chain carries TRBV11-1 and TRBJ1-2; D is undetermined. The germline V and J ends were trimmed by 1 base and 4 bases, with 10 bases remaining between them. The CDR3 has 14 residues. The germline V gene encodes CDR1 SGHAT and CDR2 FQDESV (reference sequence). The CDR3 DNA sequence: TGTGCCAGCAGCTTAGGGACTGACATCTATGGCTACACCTTC. Its translation: CASSLGTDIYGYTF.

The rearrangement links TRBV19 to TRBJ2-5; TRBD1 or TRBD2 may be the D gene (5 bases each). This CDR3 has 14 amino acids. The germline V and J ends were trimmed by 5 bases and 1 base, with 11 bases remaining between them. Germline CDR1 reads LNHDA; CDR2 reads SQIVND (reference sequence). CDR3 sequence (DNA): TGTGCCAGTAGTGCGGCAGGGACCCAAGAGACCCAGTACTTC. Translating gives CASSAAGTQETQYF.

The J gene is TRBJ1-2, the V gene TRBV28; D unresolved. Between the trimmed V and J ends, which lost 6 bases and 2 bases, there was a span of 7 bases. This CDR3 is built from 12 residues. The germline gives CDR1 MDHEN, CDR2 SYDVKM. Here the CDR3 reads CASRPPNYGYTF. DNA for the CDR3: TGTGCCAGCAGACCTCCAAACTATGGCTACACCTTC.

This clone has a single count. The chain recombines TRBV9 with TRBJ2-5, with 9 bases lining up with TRBD2. Trimming cost V 0 bases and J 1 base; bases outside gene matches: 10. Germline-derived CDR1 and CDR2 are SGDLS and YYNGEE. This CDR3 has 18 residues. DNA of the CDR3: TGTGCCAGCAGCGTAGAGGCCAGCGGGGGGACTTCCCAAGAGACCCAGTACTTC. It translates to CASSVEASGGTSQETQYF. The full variable domain, completed using reference TRBV9 and TRBJ2-5, is DSGVTQTPKHLITATGQRVTLRCSPRSGDLSVYWYQQSLDQGLQFLIQYYNGEERAKGNILERFSAQQFPDLHSELNLSSLELGDSALYFCASSVEASGGTSQETQYFGPGTRLLVL.

The V gene is TRBV7-2, the J gene TRBJ1-3; D remains unclear. V was clipped by 5 bases and J by 7 bases, with 21 bases between them. Germline-derived CDR1 and CDR2 are SGHTA and FQGNSA. This CDR3 region has 16 residues. The CDR3 region is CASSPGRPLEPNTIYF. The CDR3 DNA sequence: TGTGCCAGCAGCCCCGGACGGCCGCTGGAGCCCAACACCATATATTTT.

The rearrangement uses TRBV4-1 and TRBJ1-3; TRBD1 aligns across 7 bases. The length of the CDR3 is 16 residues. J gave up 3 bases and V 0 bases, and 5 bases lay outside the gene matches. Germline V CDR1 and CDR2: MGHRA, YSYEKL. This chain's CDR3 is CASSQEAWDSGNTIYF. Written as DNA, the CDR3 is TGCGCCAGCAGCCAAGAGGCCTGGGACAGTGGAAACACCATATATTTT.

V gene TRBV19 combines with J gene TRBJ1-6; no clear D gene. Germline values: CDR1 LNHDA, CDR2 SQIVND (reference sequence). The CDR3 has 14 amino acids. V lost 1 base, J lost 7 bases, and 8 bases lay in between. CDR3 DNA: TGTGCCAGTAGTATAGCGGCAGTGAATTCACCCCTCCACTTT. Translating gives CASSIAAVNSPLHF.

The rearrangement uses TRBV6-5 and TRBJ1-6; the D is unclear. This CDR3 region has 14 residues. Germline V CDR1 and CDR2: MNHEY, SVGAGI. Trimming took 2 bases from V and 6 from J, leaving 8 bases between them. CDR3 coding DNA: TGTGCCAGCAGTTACAATGGAATTAATTCACCCCTCCACTTT. Protein: CASSYNGINSPLHF.

The chain links TRBV7-2 to TRBJ1-6; D is uncertain. The CDR3 spans 16 residues. Germline lookup yields CDR1 SGHTA and CDR2 FQGNSA. V lost 0 bases to trimming and J lost 0 bases, with 6 bases between them. Written as DNA, the CDR3 is TGTGCCAGCAGCTTAGCCACGAGCTCCTATAATTCACCCCTCCACTTT. Translating it yields CASSLATSSYNSPLHF.

V usage is TRBV6-5 and J usage is TRBJ2-7; TRBD2 might be the D (5 bases). Trimming cost V 6 bases and J 3 bases, with 12 bases left between them. The CDR3 is 13 residues long. Germline lookup yields CDR1 MNHEY and CDR2 SVGAGI. CDR3: CASRRGRDYEQYF. The CDR3 DNA reads as TGTGCCAGCAGGCGAGGACGGGACTACGAGCAGTACTTC.

This chain links TRBV4-2 with TRBJ1-5; D unclear. The CDR3 length is 15 residues. Trimming left V 0 bases short and J 0 bases short, with 6 bases between. Germline V gives CDR1 LGHNA, CDR2 YNFKEQ. CDR3 in DNA: TGTGCCAGCAGCCAAGATCGGATTAGCAATCAGCCCCAGCATTTT. It encodes CASSQDRISNQPQHF.